Listed below are T cell receptor beta chains from one sample, sequenced in a study of tumor-infiltrating lymphocytes in localized non-small cell lung cancer. The table came from immunoSEQ multiplex PCR; TCRdb's copy has only in-frame clones and leaves some out. Found here are roughly 15,000 clones, about 75% of them singletons; the top ten hold less than 6%. The sample consisted of lung tumor tissue. These receptors were collected from a human donor with non-small cell lung cancer. The CDR3 runs from the conserved cysteine through the conserved F or W. Each record gives: D gene, V gene, clone size, J gene, CDR3 protein, CDR3 DNA. The D gene is left open where the match is weak. Part of the rows lack a size; the others show once, few, many or a class for expanded clones.

D: -
V: TRBV6-6
size: -
J: TRBJ1-3
CDR3: CASSYSIKGNTIYF
DNA: TGTGCCAGCAGTTACTCGATAAAAGGAAACACCATATATTTT

D: -
V: TRBV25-1
size: -
J: TRBJ2-2
CDR3: CASHNTGELFF
DNA: TGTGCCAGCCACAACACCGGGGAGCTGTTTTTT

D: TRBD2
V: TRBV4-1
size: -
J: TRBJ2-7
CDR3: CASSDSGSPNEQYF
DNA: TGCGCCAGCAGCGATAGCGGGAGTCCCAACGAGCAGTACTTC

D: -
V: TRBV27
size: -
J: TRBJ2-7
CDR3: CASSLLGRTTYEQYF
DNA: TGTGCCAGCAGTTTATTGGGCAGGACCACCTACGAGCAGTACTTC

D: -
V: TRBV19
size: -
J: TRBJ1-2
CDR3: CASSITLGQFYGYTF
DNA: TGTGCCAGTAGTATAACCCTTGGGCAGTTCTATGGCTACACCTTC

D: -
V: TRBV7-6
size: once
J: TRBJ2-5
CDR3: CASFSFGTSLGTQYF
DNA: TGTGCCAGCTTCTCGTTTGGCACCTCCTTGGGGACCCAGTACTTC

D: TRBD1
V: TRBV9
size: few
J: TRBJ2-2
CDR3: CASSGQGQTGELFF
DNA: TGTGCCAGCAGCGGACAGGGCCAAACCGGGGAGCTGTTTTTT

D: -
V: TRBV10-3
size: -
J: TRBJ1-5
CDR3: CAISPEGNQPQHF
DNA: TGTGCCATCAGTCCGGAGGGCAATCAGCCCCAGCATTTT

D: TRBD1
V: TRBV5-5
size: -
J: TRBJ2-7
CDR3: CASSLYYRGSYEQYF
DNA: TGTGCCAGCAGCTTGTATTACAGGGGGAGCTACGAGCAGTACTTC

D: TRBD2
V: TRBV4-2
size: -
J: TRBJ2-1
CDR3: CASSLQAGGTNEQFF
DNA: TGTGCCAGCAGCTTACAAGCGGGAGGGACGAATGAGCAGTTCTTC

D: -
V: TRBV7-3
size: once
J: TRBJ1-2
CDR3: CASSKGGEDHNYGYTF
DNA: TGTGCCAGCAGCAAGGGGGGAGAAGATCATAACTATGGCTACACCTTC

D: TRBD2
V: TRBV29-1
size: medium-sized
J: TRBJ2-1
CDR3: CSVEGLAGTTPWNEQFF
DNA: TGCAGCGTTGAGGGACTAGCGGGAACTACACCGTGGAATGAGCAGTTCTTC

D: TRBD1
V: TRBV19
size: -
J: TRBJ2-5
CDR3: CASTGTGKETQYF
DNA: TGTGCCAGTACCGGGACAGGGAAAGAGACCCAGTACTTC

D: TRBD2
V: TRBV6-5
size: -
J: TRBJ2-7
CDR3: CASALASGGYEQYF
DNA: TGTGCCAGCGCGTTGGCTAGCGGGGGTTACGAGCAGTACTTC

D: -
V: TRBV5-1
size: -
J: TRBJ2-7
CDR3: CASRYREDSYEQYF
DNA: TGCGCCAGCAGATACAGGGAGGACTCCTACGAGCAGTACTTC

D: -
V: TRBV7-3
size: -
J: TRBJ1-1
CDR3: CASSQDGFTNTEAFF
DNA: TGTGCCAGCAGTCAAGACGGGTTCACGAACACTGAAGCTTTCTTT

D: -
V: TRBV4-1
size: -
J: TRBJ2-7
CDR3: CASSQVAAAYEQYF
DNA: TGCGCCAGCAGCCAAGTGGCCGCCGCCTACGAGCAGTACTTC

D: -
V: TRBV28
size: once
J: TRBJ2-1
CDR3: CASSLFPDPRGQFF
DNA: TGTGCCAGCAGTTTATTTCCCGACCCCCGGGGGCAGTTCTTC

D: -
V: TRBV27
size: -
J: TRBJ2-6
CDR3: CASSGGRSGANVLTF
DNA: TGTGCCAGCAGTGGGGGAAGATCCGGGGCCAACGTCCTGACTTTC

D: TRBD2
V: TRBV7-9
size: few
J: TRBJ2-1
CDR3: CASSRTAASGNEQFF
DNA: TGTGCCAGCAGCCGAACGGCGGCTAGCGGGAATGAGCAGTTCTTC

D: TRBD2
V: TRBV30
size: -
J: TRBJ2-7
CDR3: CAWSSGGFTYEQYF
DNA: TGTGCCTGGAGTAGCGGGGGTTTTACCTACGAGCAGTACTTC

D: -
V: TRBV11-2
size: -
J: TRBJ2-1
CDR3: CASSLDRVNEQFF
DNA: TGTGCCAGCAGCTTAGATCGGGTCAATGAGCAGTTCTTC

D: -
V: TRBV6-5
size: -
J: TRBJ2-3
CDR3: CASYADTQYF
DNA: TGTGCCAGCTACGCAGATACGCAGTATTTT

D: -
V: TRBV2
size: medium-sized
J: TRBJ2-7
CDR3: CAISTFAYEQYF
DNA: TGTGCCATCTCGACTTTCGCCTACGAGCAGTACTTC

D: -
V: TRBV14
size: -
J: TRBJ1-2
CDR3: CASSHKRTLGYTF
DNA: TGTGCCAGCAGCCATAAGAGGACTCTCGGCTACACCTTC

D: -
V: TRBV7-9
size: -
J: TRBJ2-3
CDR3: CASSLGGTDTQYF
DNA: TGTGCCAGCAGCCTAGGGGGGACAGATACGCAGTATTTT